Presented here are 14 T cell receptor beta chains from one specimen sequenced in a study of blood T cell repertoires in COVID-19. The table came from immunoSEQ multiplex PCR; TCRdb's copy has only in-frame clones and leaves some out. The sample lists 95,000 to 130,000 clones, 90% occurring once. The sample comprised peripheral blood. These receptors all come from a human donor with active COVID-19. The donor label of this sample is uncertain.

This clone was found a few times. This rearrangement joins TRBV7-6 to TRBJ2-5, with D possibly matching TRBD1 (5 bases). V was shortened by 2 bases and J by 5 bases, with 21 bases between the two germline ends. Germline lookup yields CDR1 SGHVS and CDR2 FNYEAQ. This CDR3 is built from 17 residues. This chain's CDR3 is CASSLRGSGRVLETQYF. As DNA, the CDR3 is TGTGCCAGCAGCTTACGCGGTTCGGGCAGGGTGCTGGAGACCCAGTACTTC.

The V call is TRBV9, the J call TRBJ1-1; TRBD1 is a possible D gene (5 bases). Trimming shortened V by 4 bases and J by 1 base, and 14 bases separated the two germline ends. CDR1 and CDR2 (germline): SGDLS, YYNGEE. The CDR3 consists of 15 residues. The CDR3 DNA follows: TGTGCCAGCAGCTCTTCCGGAGACAGGAACACTGAAGCTTTCTTT. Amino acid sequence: CASSSSGDRNTEAFF.

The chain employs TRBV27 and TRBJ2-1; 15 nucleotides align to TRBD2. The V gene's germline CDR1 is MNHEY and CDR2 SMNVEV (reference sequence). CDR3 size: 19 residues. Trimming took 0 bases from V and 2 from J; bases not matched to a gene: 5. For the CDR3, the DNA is TGTGCCAGCAGTTTATCCCGGACTAGCGGGGGGGCGGCCTACAATGAGCAGTTCTTC. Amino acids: CASSLSRTSGGAAYNEQFF.

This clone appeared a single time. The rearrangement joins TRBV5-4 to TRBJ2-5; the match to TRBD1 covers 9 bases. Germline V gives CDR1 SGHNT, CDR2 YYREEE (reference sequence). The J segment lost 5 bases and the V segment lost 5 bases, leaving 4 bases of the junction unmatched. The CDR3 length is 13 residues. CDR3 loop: CASRIDRGETQYF. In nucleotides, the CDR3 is TGTGCCAGCAGGATCGACAGGGGGGAGACCCAGTACTTC.

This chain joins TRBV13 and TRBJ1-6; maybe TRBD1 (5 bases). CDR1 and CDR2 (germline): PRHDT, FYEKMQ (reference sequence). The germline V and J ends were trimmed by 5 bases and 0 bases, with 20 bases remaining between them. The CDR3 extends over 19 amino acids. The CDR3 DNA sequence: TGTGCCAGCAGCGAAATGGGGCAGGAATTATCCTCCTATAATTCACCCCTCCACTTT. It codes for CASSEMGQELSSYNSPLHF. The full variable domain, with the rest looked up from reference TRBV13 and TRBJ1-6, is AAGVIQSPRHLIKEKRETATLKCYPIPRHDTVYWYQQGPGQDPQFLISFYEKMQSDKGSIPDRFSAQQFSDYHSELNMSSLELGDSALYFCASSEMGQELSSYNSPLHFGNGTRLTVT.

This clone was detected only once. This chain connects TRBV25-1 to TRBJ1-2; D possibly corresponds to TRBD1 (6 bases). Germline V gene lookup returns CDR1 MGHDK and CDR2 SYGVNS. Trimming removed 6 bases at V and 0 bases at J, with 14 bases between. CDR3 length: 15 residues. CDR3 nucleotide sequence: TGTGCCAGCAGCGAAGCACAGGGAGCTAACTATGGCTACACCTTC. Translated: CASSEAQGANYGYTF.

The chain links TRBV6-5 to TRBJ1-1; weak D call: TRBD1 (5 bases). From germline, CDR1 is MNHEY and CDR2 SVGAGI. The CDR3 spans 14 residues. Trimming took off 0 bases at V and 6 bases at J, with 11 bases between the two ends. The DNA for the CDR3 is TGTGCCAGCAGTTACTCTGGAGGGGTCCCTGAAGCTTTCTTT. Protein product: CASSYSGGVPEAFF.

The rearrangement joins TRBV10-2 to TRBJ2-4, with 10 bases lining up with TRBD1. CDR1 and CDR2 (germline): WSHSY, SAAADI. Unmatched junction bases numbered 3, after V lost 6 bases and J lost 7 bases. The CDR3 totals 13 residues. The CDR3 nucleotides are TGCGCCAGCAGGGGACAGGGGTCGAACATTCAGTACTTC. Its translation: CASRGQGSNIQYF.

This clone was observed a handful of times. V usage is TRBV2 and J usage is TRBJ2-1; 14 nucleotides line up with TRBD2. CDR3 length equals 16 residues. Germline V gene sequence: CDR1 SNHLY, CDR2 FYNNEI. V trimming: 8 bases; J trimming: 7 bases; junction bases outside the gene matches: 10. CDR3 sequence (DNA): TGTGCCAGCGAATACCCGGGACTAGCGGGGGTGAATGAGCAGTTCTTC. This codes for CASEYPGLAGVNEQFF. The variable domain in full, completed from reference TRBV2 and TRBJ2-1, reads EPEVTQTPSHQVTQMGQEVILRCVPISNHLYFYWYRQILGQKVEFLVSFYNNEISEKSEIFDDQFSVERPDGSNFTLKIRSTKLEDSAMYFCASEYPGLAGVNEQFFGPGTRLTVL.

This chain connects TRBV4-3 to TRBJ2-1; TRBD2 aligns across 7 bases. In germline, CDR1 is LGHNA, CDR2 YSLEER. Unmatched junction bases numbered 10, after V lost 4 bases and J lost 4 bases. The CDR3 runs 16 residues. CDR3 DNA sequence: TGCGCCAGCAGCCGAGAACTAGGACTAGGTTACAATGAGCAGTTCTTC. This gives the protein CASSRELGLGYNEQFF.

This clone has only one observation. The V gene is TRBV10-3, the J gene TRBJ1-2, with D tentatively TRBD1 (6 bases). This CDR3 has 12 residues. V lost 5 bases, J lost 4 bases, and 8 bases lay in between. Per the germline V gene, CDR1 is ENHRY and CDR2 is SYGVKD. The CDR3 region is CAISLDSYGYTF. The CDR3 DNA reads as TGTGCCATCAGTCTGGACAGCTATGGCTACACCTTC.

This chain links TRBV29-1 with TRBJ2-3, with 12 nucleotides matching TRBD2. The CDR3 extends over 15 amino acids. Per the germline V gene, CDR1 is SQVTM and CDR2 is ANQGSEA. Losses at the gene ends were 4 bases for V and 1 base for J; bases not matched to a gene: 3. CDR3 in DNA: TGCAGCGTTGGGGCTAGCGGGGGGGGCACAGATACGCAGTATTTT. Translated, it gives CSVGASGGGTDTQYF.

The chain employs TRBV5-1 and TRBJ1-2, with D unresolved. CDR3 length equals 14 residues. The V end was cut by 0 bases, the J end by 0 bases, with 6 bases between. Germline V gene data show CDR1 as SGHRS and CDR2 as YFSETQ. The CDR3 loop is CASSLDNTNYGYTF. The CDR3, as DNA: TGCGCCAGCAGCTTGGACAACACTAACTATGGCTACACCTTC. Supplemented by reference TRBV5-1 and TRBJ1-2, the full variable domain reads KAGVTQTPRYLIKTRGQQVTLSCSPISGHRSVSWYQQTPGQGLQFLFEYFSETQRNKGNFPGRFSGRQFSNSRSEMNVSTLELGDSALYLCASSLDNTNYGYTFGSGTRLTVV.

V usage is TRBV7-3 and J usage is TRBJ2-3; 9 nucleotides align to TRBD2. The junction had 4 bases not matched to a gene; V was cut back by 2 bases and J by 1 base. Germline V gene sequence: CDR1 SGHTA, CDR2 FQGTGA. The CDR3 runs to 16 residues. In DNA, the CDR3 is TGTGCCAGCAGCTTAGGAGCGGGGGGAGGCACAGATACGCAGTATTTT. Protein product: CASSLGAGGGTDTQYF. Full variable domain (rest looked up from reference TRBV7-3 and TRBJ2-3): GAGVSQTPSNKVTEKGKYVELRCDPISGHTALYWYRQSLGQGPEFLIYFQGTGAADDSGLPNDRFFAVRPEGSVSTLKIQRTERGDSAVYLCASSLGAGGGTDTQYFGPGTRLTVL.